These 21 T cell receptor beta chains originate from one sample sequenced in a study of long-term antiretroviral therapy in people with HIV. Runs used v3.0 of the immunoSEQ assay and were done at survey level. Assay: immunoSEQ multiplex PCR; the TCRdb copy retains only in-frame clones and omits some. Seen here are approximately 17,000 clones, 80% to 95% observed once, and the top ten hold 10% to 15%. Sequencing was performed on unsorted PBMCs, taken 0.6 years after starting antiretroviral therapy. The receptors here all came from a woman in her thirties or forties with HIV.

The chain combines TRBV5-1 with TRBJ2-6; a weak D match, TRBD1 (6 bases). Germline V gene lookup returns CDR1 SGHRS and CDR2 YFSETQ. The CDR3 has 16 residues. Trimming cost V 1 base and J 2 bases, with 10 bases left between them. As DNA, the CDR3 is TGCGCCAGCAGCTTGACTACAGGGACTGGGGCCAACGTCCTGACTTTC. Translated: CASSLTTGTGANVLTF.

The CDR3 protein is CASSWDRADEKLFF. The CDR3 DNA sequence: TGCGCCAGCAGTTGGGACAGGGCGGACGAAAAACTGTTTTTT. V and J are TRBV4-3 and TRBJ1-4; 9 nucleotides align to TRBD1. Trimming removed 6 bases from V and 8 bases from J; junction bases left unmatched: 7. Germline CDR1 LGHNA, CDR2 YSLEER. The CDR3 length is 14 residues.

The chain links TRBV25-1 to TRBJ1-4; 7 bases are a match to TRBD1. Germline V CDR1 and CDR2: MGHDK, SYGVNS. The CDR3 consists of 14 residues. The junction had 6 bases not matched to a gene; V was cut back by 3 bases and J by 8 bases. CDR3 DNA: TGTGCCAGCAGTGACACAGGGGTGAACGAAAAACTGTTTTTT. It specifies CASSDTGVNEKLFF. The full variable domain, its missing parts supplied by reference TRBV25-1 and TRBJ1-4, is EADIYQTPRYLVIGTGKKITLECSQTMGHDKMYWYQQDPGMELHLIHYSYGVNSTEKGDLSSESTVSRIRTEHFPLTLESARPSHTSQYLCASSDTGVNEKLFFGSGTQLSVL.

The V and J genes are TRBV14 and TRBJ1-2; no definite D call. This CDR3 is 15 amino acids long. Germline values: CDR1 SGHDN, CDR2 FVKESK. Trimming took 0 bases from V and 2 from J, leaving 10 bases between them. For the CDR3, the DNA is TGTGCCAGCAGCCAAGATCTCCGTGCCAACTATGGCTACACCTTC. It codes for CASSQDLRANYGYTF.

The genes are TRBV7-2 and TRBJ1-1; D might be TRBD1 (5 bases). The germline V gene encodes CDR1 SGHTA and CDR2 FQGNSA. This CDR3 has 15 amino acids. Trimming stripped 2 bases from V and 0 bases from J, with 10 bases between. The CDR3 loop is CASSLRGGMNTEAFF. DNA of the CDR3: TGTGCCAGCAGCTTAAGGGGAGGCATGAACACTGAAGCTTTCTTT.

This clone was counted once. The rearrangement links TRBV18 to TRBJ1-3; D gene uncertain. Trimming stripped 6 bases from V and 3 bases from J, with 12 bases between. The germline V gene has CDR1 KGHSH and CDR2 LQKENI. The CDR3 extends over 14 amino acids. Written as DNA, the CDR3 is TGTGCCAGCTCCCCCAGTACCGGTGGAAACACCATATATTTT. Protein sequence: CASSPSTGGNTIYF.

V is TRBV10-3 and J is TRBJ1-1; no definite D call. Germline values: CDR1 ENHRY, CDR2 SYGVKD. This CDR3 has 14 residues. Trimming left V 1 base short and J 0 bases short, with 6 bases between. The CDR3 DNA reads TGTGCCATCAGTGAGTGGGGAATGAACACTGAAGCTTTCTTT. Translated, it gives CAISEWGMNTEAFF.

J is TRBJ1-2 and V is TRBV7-2; 10 bases are shared with TRBD1. Trimming cost V 3 bases and J 7 bases; bases outside gene matches: 11. Germline V gene lookup returns CDR1 SGHTA and CDR2 FQGNSA. The CDR3 contains 16 residues. CDR3 loop: CASSFRFGGTGVGYTF. The CDR3 bases are TGTGCCAGCAGCTTTAGGTTCGGGGGGACAGGGGTTGGCTACACCTTC.

The rearrangement joins TRBV15 to TRBJ2-3, with TRBD2 matching over 14 bases. From germline, CDR1 is LNHNV and CDR2 YYDKDF (reference sequence). V gave up 1 base and J gave up 1 base; unmatched junction bases: 13. The CDR3 sequence is 21 residues long. The CDR3 loop reads CATSRVAGLAGAHKGTDTQYF. In DNA form, the CDR3 reads TGTGCCACCAGCAGAGTAGCGGGACTAGCGGGGGCCCATAAGGGCACAGATACGCAGTATTTT.

This chain uses TRBV5-1 with TRBJ2-7, with a tentative D call TRBD2 (6 bases). With 7 bases removed from V and 0 bases from J, the gap between germline ends came to 17 bases. The CDR3 has 15 amino acids. Germline V gene sequence: CDR1 SGHRS, CDR2 YFSETQ. The CDR3 is CASYRGTSSSYEQYF. Here the CDR3 DNA reads TGCGCCAGCTACCGAGGGACTTCAAGCTCCTACGAGCAGTACTTC.

This clone came up once. This chain links TRBV2 with TRBJ1-4; the D gene is possibly TRBD1 (6 bases). Germline V gene sequence: CDR1 SNHLY, CDR2 FYNNEI. V was shortened by 9 bases and J by 3 bases, with 14 bases between the two germline ends. The CDR3 sequence is 14 residues long. The CDR3 sequence is CASEDSPSNEKLFF. DNA of the CDR3: TGTGCCAGTGAGGACAGCCCATCTAATGAAAAACTGTTTTTT.

V gene TRBV4-1 combines with J gene TRBJ1-2, with 10 bases aligning to TRBD1. From germline, CDR1 is MGHRA and CDR2 YSYEKL. After removal of 0 bases from V and 5 bases from J, the junction contained 12 bases not matched to a gene. The CDR3 has 18 amino acids. The CDR3 here is CASSQERRGTGAGYGYTF. The CDR3 nucleotides read TGCGCCAGCAGCCAAGAGAGGAGGGGGACAGGGGCTGGGTATGGCTACACCTTC.

This chain links TRBV5-4 with TRBJ1-1; 10 bases map to TRBD1. From germline, CDR1 is SGHNT and CDR2 YYREEE (reference sequence). V was pared by 1 base and J by 2 bases, with 8 bases of the junction left unmatched. CDR3 length: 17 residues. In DNA form, the CDR3 reads TGTGCCAGCAGCTTGAAGGGACAGGGGTTTTTTAACACTGAAGCTTTCTTT. It is translated as CASSLKGQGFFNTEAFF.

The chain recombines TRBV27 with TRBJ1-4; D not resolved. CDR3 length: 14 residues. V was shortened by 0 bases and J by 8 bases, with 10 bases between the two germline ends. CDR1 is MNHEY, CDR2 SMNVEV, per germline (reference sequence). CDR3 coding DNA: TGTGCCAGCAGTTTATCGTTACATGCCGAAAAACTGTTTTTT. It yields the protein CASSLSLHAEKLFF.

The CDR3 DNA reads as TGTGCCATCAGCACAGGGGACCGTGAAAAACTGTTTTTT. Its translation is CAISTGDREKLFF. This chain connects TRBV10-3 to TRBJ1-4; 7 positions agree with TRBD1. The germline V gene encodes CDR1 ENHRY and CDR2 SYGVKD. V trimming: 6 bases; J trimming: 7 bases; junction bases outside the gene matches: 5. This CDR3 contains 13 residues.

This chain connects TRBV7-2 to TRBJ2-5, with 8 nucleotides matching TRBD1. J gave up 5 bases and V 1 base, and 9 bases lay outside the gene matches. The CDR3 sequence is 16 residues long. Germline CDR1 SGHTA, CDR2 FQGNSA. The DNA of the CDR3 is TGTGCCAGCAGCTTAGTTCCTTCAGGGGGCGCTGAGACCCAGTACTTC. It specifies CASSLVPSGGAETQYF.

V is TRBV28 and J is TRBJ1-6; weak D call: TRBD1 (5 bases). The V gene's germline CDR1 is MDHEN and CDR2 SYDVKM. Trimming left V 7 bases short and J 7 bases short, with 14 bases between. The CDR3 spans 14 residues. In DNA, the CDR3 is TGTGCCAGCACCAAGATACAGGCGAATTCACCCCTCCACTTT. It specifies CASTKIQANSPLHF. Full variable domain (outside the CDR3, taken from reference TRBV28 and TRBJ1-6): DVKVTQSSRYLVKRTGEKVFLECVQDMDHENMFWYRQDPGLGLRLIYFSYDVKMKEKGDIPEGYSVSREKKERFSLILESASTNQTSMYLCASTKIQANSPLHFGNGTRLTVT.

This rearrangement joins TRBV4-3 to TRBJ2-2; D is unresolved. Deletions cut 0 bases from V and 7 bases from J, with 15 bases between. Looked up from germline, CDR1 is LGHNA and CDR2 is YSLEER. This CDR3 spans 16 amino acids. The CDR3 DNA follows: TGCGCCAGCAGCCAAGAGTTAGTGGGCCTCGGCGGGGAGCTGTTTTTT. The encoded protein is CASSQELVGLGGELFF.

This chain links TRBV6-5 with TRBJ1-5; 9 bases match TRBD1. CDR1 and CDR2 (germline): MNHEY, SVGAGI. This CDR3 has 15 amino acids. V lost 6 bases, J lost 6 bases, and 9 bases stayed unmatched. The CDR3: CASRRGTGWPQPQHF. The CDR3 DNA sequence: TGTGCCAGCAGACGGGGGACAGGGTGGCCTCAGCCCCAGCATTTT.

The chain carries TRBV4-3 and TRBJ1-1, with D possibly TRBD1 on 5 matching bases. The CDR3 contains 14 residues. V shed 1 base and J shed 7 bases, with 13 bases lying between them. The germline gives CDR1 LGHNA, CDR2 YSLEER. CDR3 loop: CASSQASRAIEAFF. CDR3 nucleotide sequence: TGCGCCAGCAGCCAAGCATCCAGGGCCATTGAAGCTTTCTTT.

This chain links TRBV10-1 with TRBJ1-1, with 7 nucleotides matching TRBD1. The CDR3 has 14 residues. The ends lost 5 bases at V and 12 bases at J; junction bases unmatched: 15. Germline CDR1 reads WNHNN; CDR2 reads SYGVQD (reference sequence). The CDR3 protein is CASSTDRVGDKTFF. The CDR3 coding sequence is TGCGCCAGCAGTACCGACAGGGTTGGGGATAAGACTTTCTTT.